This T cell receptor beta chain was documented in a study of blood T cell repertoires in COVID-19. Whole-study context: The cDNA or gDNA used as material had been derived from T cells, B-cell-depleted T cells, or PBMCs.

In the source study's methods: Amplification from reference gene primers served as the basis for estimated nucleated cell counts. Measured with immunoSEQ multiplex PCR; TCRdb has only the in-frame clones, and not every one. The D gene and trimming were derived from the DNA, and the V and J assignments and clone size from that table. The sample consists of 190,000 or so clones, approximately 87% of them appearing once. This clone was seen only a few times. V dropped 1 base and J dropped 4; count of bases not matched to a gene: 8. CDR3 length: 17 residues. The germline V gene encodes CDR1 LGHDT and CDR2 YNNKEL (reference sequence).

This chain uses TRBV3-1 (or the pseudogene TRBV3-2) with TRBJ2-2, with 8 bases fitting TRBD2. The sample consisted of peripheral blood. This clonotype originated in a woman between 18 and 29 years old who had recovered from COVID-19. The chain's CDR3 is CASSQGHGGAGTGELFF. The CDR3 nucleotides are TGTGCCAGCAGCCAAGGTCACGGGGGGGCCGGCACCGGGGAGCTGTTTTTT.